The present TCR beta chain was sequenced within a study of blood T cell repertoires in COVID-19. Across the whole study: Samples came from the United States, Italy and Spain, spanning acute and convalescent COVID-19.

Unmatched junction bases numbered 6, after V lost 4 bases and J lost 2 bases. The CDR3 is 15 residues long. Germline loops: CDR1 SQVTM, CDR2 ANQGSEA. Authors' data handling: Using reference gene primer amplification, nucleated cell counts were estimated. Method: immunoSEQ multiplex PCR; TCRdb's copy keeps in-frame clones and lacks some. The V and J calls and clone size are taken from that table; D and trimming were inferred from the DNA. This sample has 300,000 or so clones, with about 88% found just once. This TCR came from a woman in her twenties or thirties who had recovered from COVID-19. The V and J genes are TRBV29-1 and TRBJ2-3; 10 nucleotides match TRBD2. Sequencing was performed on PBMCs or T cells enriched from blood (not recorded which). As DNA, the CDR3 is TGCAGCGTTGGAGGGCTAGCGGGGGTCACAGATACGCAGTATTTT. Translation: CSVGGLAGVTDTQYF.